The rows below give T cell receptor beta chains drawn from one sample of a study of T cell changes during pregnancy in multiple sclerosis. Profiled with immunoSEQ multiplex PCR; TCRdb holds only in-frame clones, not every one. The table has 50,000 to 60,000 clones, around 85% seen once. Here the sequenced sample was CD4+ T cells from peripheral blood mononuclear cells, taken in the third trimester of pregnancy. These receptors were collected from a female donor with multiple sclerosis, enrolled in a pregnancy study. Each CDR3 is given with its conserved first and last residue. Each record gives: J gene, D gene, V gene, clone size, CDR3 protein, CDR3 DNA. D genes are given only for firm matches. The size of a clone is reported for some rows only, either as once, few or many, or as a class for expanded clones.

j_gene: TRBJ2-5; d_gene: -; v_gene: TRBV18; abundance: -; CDR3aa: CASSPETKFQGELTRETQYF; CDR3nt: TGTGCCAGCTCACCCGAGACCAAGTTCCAGGGCGAATTGACGAGGGAGACCCAGTACTTC
j_gene: TRBJ2-7; d_gene: -; v_gene: TRBV6-6; abundance: -; CDR3aa: CASSPQVGSGYEQYF; CDR3nt: TGTGCCAGCAGTCCACAGGTTGGTAGCGGCTACGAGCAGTACTTC
j_gene: TRBJ2-4; d_gene: -; v_gene: TRBV4-3; abundance: -; CDR3aa: CASSQEWGRGNIQYF; CDR3nt: TGCGCCAGCAGCCAAGAATGGGGCAGAGGAAACATTCAGTACTTC
j_gene: TRBJ2-2; d_gene: -; v_gene: TRBV7-3; abundance: -; CDR3aa: CASSLNRDGTGELFF; CDR3nt: TGTGCCAGCAGCTTAAACAGGGATGGTACCGGGGAGCTGTTTTTT
j_gene: TRBJ2-7; d_gene: TRBD2; v_gene: TRBV5-1; abundance: -; CDR3aa: CASSFGGGTTEQYF; CDR3nt: TGCGCCAGCAGCTTTGGGGGGGGGACCACCGAGCAGTACTTC
j_gene: TRBJ1-6; d_gene: -; v_gene: TRBV6-5; abundance: few; CDR3aa: CASSYSNRRGSPLHF; CDR3nt: TGTGCCAGCAGTTACTCGAACAGGAGGGGTTCACCCCTCCACTTT
j_gene: TRBJ1-1; d_gene: -; v_gene: TRBV18; abundance: once; CDR3aa: CASSPLRDTEAFF; CDR3nt: TGTGCCAGCTCCCCCTTGAGGGACACTGAAGCTTTCTTT
j_gene: TRBJ2-7; d_gene: -; v_gene: TRBV7-8; abundance: -; CDR3aa: CASSPRDFTYEQYF; CDR3nt: TGTGCCAGCAGCCCCCGGGACTTTACCTACGAGCAGTACTTC
j_gene: TRBJ2-7; d_gene: TRBD2; v_gene: TRBV5-1; abundance: -; CDR3aa: CASSRLTSGASEQYF; CDR3nt: TGCGCCAGCAGCCGTTTGACTAGCGGAGCCTCCGAGCAGTACTTC
j_gene: TRBJ1-2; d_gene: -; v_gene: TRBV30; abundance: -; CDR3aa: CAWRGGRAVSNTTLNYGYTF; CDR3nt: TGTGCCTGGAGAGGAGGTCGGGCAGTATCGAATACAACCCTTAACTATGGCTACACCTTC
j_gene: TRBJ2-3; d_gene: TRBD2; v_gene: TRBV19; abundance: -; CDR3aa: CASSLRLAGTDTQYF; CDR3nt: TGTGCCAGTAGCTTAAGACTAGCGGGCACAGATACGCAGTATTTT
j_gene: TRBJ2-1; d_gene: TRBD2; v_gene: TRBV7-8; abundance: -; CDR3aa: CASSVPGLAGVVGNEQFF; CDR3nt: TGTGCCAGCAGCGTCCCGGGACTAGCGGGAGTGGTAGGCAATGAGCAGTTCTTC
j_gene: TRBJ1-2; d_gene: -; v_gene: TRBV5-5; abundance: -; CDR3aa: CASSFDTYGYTF; CDR3nt: TGTGCCAGCAGCTTCGACACCTATGGCTACACCTTC
j_gene: TRBJ2-3; d_gene: TRBD2; v_gene: TRBV2; abundance: -; CDR3aa: CASGLAGGPGRTDTQYF; CDR3nt: TGTGCCAGCGGGCTAGCGGGGGGGCCGGGTAGGACAGATACGCAGTATTTT
j_gene: TRBJ2-1; d_gene: -; v_gene: TRBV10-3; abundance: -; CDR3aa: CAISDGQNYNEQFF; CDR3nt: TGTGCCATCAGTGACGGACAGAACTACAATGAGCAGTTCTTC
j_gene: TRBJ1-1; d_gene: TRBD1; v_gene: TRBV4-3; abundance: few; CDR3aa: CASSGTGTVNTEAFF; CDR3nt: TGCGCCAGCAGCGGGACAGGGACCGTGAACACTGAAGCTTTCTTT
j_gene: TRBJ1-2; d_gene: -; v_gene: TRBV18; abundance: -; CDR3aa: CASSPVLRDGYTF; CDR3nt: TGTGCCAGCTCACCAGTACTCAGGGATGGCTACACCTTC
j_gene: TRBJ2-1; d_gene: TRBD2; v_gene: TRBV4-2; abundance: -; CDR3aa: CASSQVKASGGLSSYNEQFF; CDR3nt: TGTGCCAGCAGCCAAGTGAAGGCTAGCGGGGGCTTGAGCTCCTACAATGAGCAGTTCTTC
j_gene: TRBJ1-2; d_gene: -; v_gene: TRBV27; abundance: -; CDR3aa: CASSLWGGQGVNYGYTF; CDR3nt: TGTGCCAGCAGTTTATGGGGGGGTCAAGGTGTGAACTATGGCTACACCTTC
j_gene: TRBJ1-4; d_gene: TRBD1; v_gene: TRBV29-1; abundance: -; CDR3aa: CSADRGDEKLFF; CDR3nt: TGCAGCGCCGACAGGGGGGACGAAAAACTGTTTTTT
j_gene: TRBJ2-7; d_gene: TRBD1; v_gene: TRBV29-1; abundance: -; CDR3aa: CSVGTGVHEQYF; CDR3nt: TGCAGCGTCGGTACAGGGGTCCACGAGCAGTACTTC
j_gene: TRBJ1-5; d_gene: -; v_gene: TRBV4-2; abundance: -; CDR3aa: CASSQSGLSNQPQHF; CDR3nt: TGTGCCAGCAGCCAAAGCGGCCTGAGCAATCAGCCCCAGCATTTT
j_gene: TRBJ2-1; d_gene: -; v_gene: TRBV7-2; abundance: -; CDR3aa: CASSTSSYNEQFF; CDR3nt: TGTGCCAGCAGTACAAGCTCCTACAATGAGCAGTTCTTC
j_gene: TRBJ2-7; d_gene: TRBD1; v_gene: TRBV10-3; abundance: -; CDR3aa: CALHNGTGEYEQYF; CDR3nt: TGTGCCCTCCACAACGGGACAGGGGAGTACGAGCAGTACTTC
j_gene: TRBJ1-3; d_gene: -; v_gene: TRBV11-2; abundance: -; CDR3aa: CASSLDGTSGNTIYF; CDR3nt: TGTGCCAGCAGCTTAGATGGGACATCTGGAAACACCATATATTTT
j_gene: TRBJ2-5; d_gene: TRBD1; v_gene: TRBV7-8; abundance: -; CDR3aa: CASSWDRGQGETQYF; CDR3nt: TGTGCCAGCAGCTGGGACAGGGGACAGGGAGAGACCCAGTACTTC
j_gene: TRBJ2-7; d_gene: TRBD2; v_gene: TRBV5-1; abundance: -; CDR3aa: CASSSGGGAFSYEQYF; CDR3nt: TGCGCCAGCAGCTCGGGGGGGGGCGCGTTCTCCTACGAGCAGTACTTC
j_gene: TRBJ2-7; d_gene: TRBD2; v_gene: TRBV10-3; abundance: -; CDR3aa: CAIRQREAPGEQYF; CDR3nt: TGTGCCATCAGGCAGCGGGAGGCCCCGGGCGAGCAGTACTTC
j_gene: TRBJ2-2; d_gene: TRBD1; v_gene: TRBV19; abundance: -; CDR3aa: CASTKRQGTGELFF; CDR3nt: TGTGCCAGTACAAAACGACAGGGCACCGGGGAGCTGTTTTTT
j_gene: TRBJ1-2; d_gene: -; v_gene: TRBV18; abundance: -; CDR3aa: CASSPPAGRRSNYGYTF; CDR3nt: TGTGCCAGCTCACCACCGGCGGGGCGGCGATCTAACTATGGCTACACCTTC
j_gene: TRBJ2-7; d_gene: TRBD1; v_gene: TRBV6-5; abundance: -; CDR3aa: CASSRGGTGRYEQYF; CDR3nt: TGTGCCAGCAGCCGTGGAGGGACAGGACGGTACGAGCAGTACTTC
j_gene: TRBJ1-5; d_gene: -; v_gene: TRBV30; abundance: -; CDR3aa: CAWSLRSNQPQHF; CDR3nt: TGTGCCTGGAGTTTGCGGAGCAATCAGCCCCAGCATTTT
j_gene: TRBJ1-3; d_gene: -; v_gene: TRBV20-1; abundance: -; CDR3aa: CSARLRGTIYF; CDR3nt: TGCAGTGCTAGACTGCGGGGAACCATATATTTT
j_gene: TRBJ2-7; d_gene: -; v_gene: TRBV6-5; abundance: -; CDR3aa: CASRQQGSSGYEQYF; CDR3nt: TGTGCCAGCAGACAACAGGGATCCTCGGGCTACGAGCAGTACTTC
j_gene: TRBJ2-5; d_gene: TRBD1; v_gene: TRBV5-1; abundance: -; CDR3aa: CASSPGTGGLGETQYF; CDR3nt: TGCGCCAGCAGCCCAGGGACAGGGGGTTTAGGAGAGACCCAGTACTTC
j_gene: TRBJ2-5; d_gene: -; v_gene: TRBV10-3; abundance: -; CDR3aa: CAISESRTIETQYF; CDR3nt: TGTGCCATCAGTGAGTCGAGGACTATAGAGACCCAGTACTTC
j_gene: TRBJ2-3; d_gene: TRBD2; v_gene: TRBV11-3; abundance: -; CDR3aa: CASSWTSGPDTQYF; CDR3nt: TGTGCCAGCAGCTGGACTAGCGGGCCAGATACGCAGTATTTT
j_gene: TRBJ2-7; d_gene: TRBD2; v_gene: TRBV19; abundance: -; CDR3aa: CASSRAGVTYEQYF; CDR3nt: TGTGCCAGTAGTAGAGCGGGAGTCACCTACGAGCAGTACTTC
j_gene: TRBJ1-5; d_gene: -; v_gene: TRBV7-2; abundance: -; CDR3aa: CASSLASTGNNQPQHF; CDR3nt: TGTGCCAGCAGCTTAGCATCTACAGGGAACAATCAGCCCCAGCATTTT
j_gene: TRBJ1-1; d_gene: -; v_gene: TRBV11-3; abundance: -; CDR3aa: CASSLERGTEAFF; CDR3nt: TGTGCCAGCAGCTTGGAAAGGGGCACTGAAGCTTTCTTT
j_gene: TRBJ1-2; d_gene: -; v_gene: TRBV27; abundance: once; CDR3aa: CASRSPGGSFGYTF; CDR3nt: TGTGCCAGCCGATCCCCGGGGGGAAGTTTTGGCTACACCTTC
j_gene: TRBJ2-5; d_gene: -; v_gene: TRBV10-3; abundance: -; CDR3aa: CAVGVETQYF; CDR3nt: TGTGCCGTCGGAGTGGAGACCCAGTACTTC
j_gene: TRBJ1-1; d_gene: TRBD1; v_gene: TRBV18; abundance: -; CDR3aa: CASSPRLDRGLENTEAFF; CDR3nt: TGTGCCAGCTCACCACGGTTGGACAGGGGGCTGGAGAACACTGAAGCTTTCTTT
j_gene: TRBJ2-1; d_gene: TRBD1; v_gene: TRBV7-3; abundance: -; CDR3aa: CASSLTQGVNEQFF; CDR3nt: TGTGCCAGCAGCCTCACACAGGGGGTCAATGAGCAGTTCTTC
j_gene: TRBJ2-5; d_gene: TRBD2; v_gene: TRBV4-3; abundance: -; CDR3aa: CASSHQISQASGQETQYF; CDR3nt: TGCGCCAGCAGCCATCAAATCTCCCAAGCTAGCGGTCAAGAGACCCAGTACTTC
j_gene: TRBJ2-1; d_gene: -; v_gene: TRBV30; abundance: once; CDR3aa: CAWTIAVMDEQFF; CDR3nt: TGTGCCTGGACTATAGCGGTGATGGATGAGCAGTTCTTC
j_gene: TRBJ1-1; d_gene: -; v_gene: TRBV6-5; abundance: -; CDR3aa: CATLRQANTEAFF; CDR3nt: TGTGCCACCCTGCGACAAGCGAACACTGAAGCTTTCTTT
j_gene: TRBJ2-1; d_gene: TRBD2; v_gene: TRBV7-9; abundance: -; CDR3aa: CASSLIPAGGGEQFF; CDR3nt: TGTGCCAGCAGCCTTATACCCGCGGGGGGCGGTGAGCAGTTCTTC
j_gene: TRBJ2-3; d_gene: TRBD1; v_gene: TRBV10-3; abundance: -; CDR3aa: CAISESLGQGTDTQYF; CDR3nt: TGTGCCATCAGTGAGTCGTTGGGACAGGGAACAGATACGCAGTATTTT
j_gene: TRBJ2-2; d_gene: TRBD1; v_gene: TRBV11-3; abundance: -; CDR3aa: CASSEAGQGSGELFF; CDR3nt: TGTGCCAGCAGCGAAGCGGGACAGGGGTCCGGGGAGCTGTTTTTT
j_gene: TRBJ1-4; d_gene: -; v_gene: TRBV18; abundance: -; CDR3aa: CASSGEINKLFF; CDR3nt: TGTGCCAGCTCCGGGGAGATTAATAAACTGTTTTTT
j_gene: TRBJ2-5; d_gene: -; v_gene: TRBV18; abundance: -; CDR3aa: CASSPPGIGGETQYF; CDR3nt: TGTGCCAGCTCACCACCGGGCATCGGGGGAGAGACCCAGTACTTC
j_gene: TRBJ1-4; d_gene: TRBD1; v_gene: TRBV5-8; abundance: -; CDR3aa: CASSLLLGQGGEKLFF; CDR3nt: TGTGCCAGCAGCTTGTTGCTTGGACAGGGAGGCGAAAAACTGTTTTTT
j_gene: TRBJ2-7; d_gene: TRBD1; v_gene: TRBV29-1; abundance: -; CDR3aa: CSVEGQGLYEQYF; CDR3nt: TGCAGCGTGGAGGGACAGGGCCTCTACGAGCAGTACTTC
j_gene: TRBJ1-5; d_gene: -; v_gene: TRBV6-1; abundance: -; CDR3aa: CASTEREHQPQHF; CDR3nt: TGTGCCAGCACAGAACGGGAGCATCAGCCCCAGCATTTT
j_gene: TRBJ1-1; d_gene: -; v_gene: TRBV29-1; abundance: -; CDR3aa: CSVAVGPGGTEAFF; CDR3nt: TGCAGCGTTGCGGTGGGGCCTGGGGGGACTGAAGCTTTCTTT
j_gene: TRBJ1-2; d_gene: -; v_gene: TRBV6-1; abundance: -; CDR3aa: CASSVGGEDYGYTF; CDR3nt: TGTGCCAGCAGTGTCGGGGGGGAGGACTATGGCTACACCTTC
j_gene: TRBJ2-1; d_gene: TRBD1; v_gene: TRBV5-1; abundance: few; CDR3aa: CASSSSGTGGEDYNEQFF; CDR3nt: TGCGCCAGCAGCTCATCCGGGACAGGGGGCGAGGACTACAATGAGCAGTTCTTC
j_gene: TRBJ1-2; d_gene: TRBD1; v_gene: TRBV29-1; abundance: -; CDR3aa: CSVESGGVGYGYTF; CDR3nt: TGCAGCGTTGAGTCAGGGGGCGTGGGCTATGGCTACACCTTC
j_gene: TRBJ2-2; d_gene: TRBD1; v_gene: TRBV7-3; abundance: -; CDR3aa: CASSFLIQGAGTGELFF; CDR3nt: TGTGCCAGCAGCTTCCTAATACAGGGGGCGGGCACCGGGGAGCTGTTTTTT